Sequencing of this T cell receptor beta chain was carried out in a study of T cells in Graves' hyperthyroidism and ophthalmopathy. Study conclusions and caveats: Model-based prediction identified ophthalmopathy a median 6.5 months prior to its onset.

Regarding this clonotype: What it binds is not known.

The study left out patients who had uncontrolled infection, other autoimmune disease, pregnancy or lactation. The blood sample predates any ophthalmopathy symptoms, coming from first hyperthyroidism diagnosis. This sample holds PBMCs from under 11 ml fresh peripheral blood. Template material for amplifying TCR beta CDR3 regions consisted of RNA transcripts. Researchers ran a first-round RT-PCR on the TCR CDR3 using the HTBI primer set. TCRdb re-derived calls from the multiplex PCR reads in MiXCR, one entry per CDR3 protein. The sample records under 300,000 distinct CDR3 sequences, about an eighth being singletons. The material sequenced was blood. The clonotype originates from a woman younger than 45 with Graves' hyperthyroidism that later progressed to Graves' ophthalmopathy.

The DNA for the CDR3 is TGTGCCAGCAGCGCTGCACCTAGCGGATCCTACGAGCAGTACTTC. Translation: CASSAAPSGSYEQYF. The V and J genes are TRBV9 and TRBJ2-7, with 7 positions matching TRBD2. Germline values: CDR1 SGDLS, CDR2 YYNGEE. There are 15 residues in the CDR3. V lost 3 bases, J lost 1 base, and 7 bases stayed unmatched.